This T cell receptor beta chain was retrieved from a study of T-cell memory formation after mild COVID-19. V lost 7 bases, J lost 1 base, and 10 bases lay in between. The length of the CDR3 is 13 residues. Germline assignment: CDR1 SEHNR and CDR2 FQNEAQ (reference sequence). TCRdb reanalysed the 5' RACE reads using MiXCR and keeps one entry per CDR3 protein. The data contain about 170,000 distinct CDR3 sequences, 10% to 15% of them singletons. The origin of this receptor is a man aged 18 to 30 who had mild COVID-19 (a few samples of this study predate the infection). Cell type and time point are not known. V usage is TRBV7-9 and J usage is TRBJ1-1; D remains ambiguous. The specimen was PBMCs or a T cell subset sorted from them (not recorded which). DNA of the CDR3: TGTGCCAGCACCCGGGAGGGGAACACTGAAGCTTTCTTT. It translates to CASTREGNTEAFF.